This T cell receptor beta chain is from a study of cytomegalovirus exposure and HLA in healthy donors (dated by TCRdb to about 2017). General notes on the study: An earlier analysis of some 500 of the donors reported about 250 Gb of sequence data and around 120 million unique TCR beta sequences from 150 million to 200 million T cells. Approximately 310 gigabases of sequencing data and 91 million or so unique TCR sequences made up an early release that covered over 550 HLA-typed donors. The genetic ancestry cluster associated with self-reported Caucasian donors included 81% of the roughly 400 genotyped donors. The aim of the study was to test whether cataloging public T cell receptors could identify signatures of past pathogen exposure. The study used immunosequencing to profile the T cell repertoires of more than 650 subjects and linked those repertoires to cytomegalovirus serostatus. Besides the first cohort of approximately 670 subjects, a separate validation cohort made up of 120 or so different subjects was used. To predict cytomegalovirus infection status, the study brought together high-throughput TCR immunosequencing, statistical association of individual TCRs with disease status, and machine learning. A later analysis re-examined previously published TCR beta repertoires from 600 to 700 donors and added high-resolution HLA genotyping to investigate patterns of TCR occurrence. Rather than using new phenotypic data, the later analysis identified candidate immune exposures from TCR beta sequences and from how often those sequences occurred across donors. An earlier analysis of about 600 of the donors used high-throughput TCR beta sequencing to judge whether each TCR beta V gene segment behaved as functional or pseudogenic. Donor age, sex, ethnicity and CMV serostatus were collected together with the repertoire data. In a later genetic analysis, genome-wide SNP genotypes for about 55% of the roughly 670 donors were used, and that subset was treated as a discovery cohort. All discovery cohort repertoires had been generated on a single sequencing platform. Both class I and class II loci were covered by HLA typing, at four-digit resolution. Typing coverage differed by locus: A, B, C, DRB1 and DQB1 were typed in about 620-640 donors, DQA1 in 522, DPA1 in some 610, and DPB1 in just under 490. Four to six DR-DQ haplotypes were handled as single units for association and clustering, since linkage in the cohort was strong. Across 398 genotyped donors of the cohort, an average of roughly 200,000 unique TCR beta nucleotide sequences per donor were sequenced, and about a sixth of those sequences were non-productive. Study-wide conclusions, independent of this receptor: Specific HLA alleles were associated with roughly 16,000 TCR beta sequences at a false discovery rate of 0.05 in a later analysis. The study listed 164 TCR beta chains as associated with cytomegalovirus. According to a later analysis, parvovirus B19, influenza, CMV and Epstein-Barr virus appeared linked to several top co-occurrence clusters. Most TCR sequences were seen in very few donors, while some public TCRs were found in many individuals. V-gene and J-gene trimming of TCR beta chains was associated with a missense DCLRE1C variant in a later genetic analysis, and the association was replicated in an independent cohort. When HLA alleles, especially DR and DQ, strongly co-occurred, TCR associations were difficult to assign to individual alleles. In a later genetic analysis, fewer N-insertions in productive TCRs were reported among donors in an Asian-associated ancestry cluster than the roughly 700-donor mean. According to a later analysis, most CMV-associated TCR beta chains appeared to be HLA-restricted, and the HLA associations seemed to be driven largely by CMV exposure. Correlated functional status among segregating V segments might be attributable to linkage disequilibrium, but an unknown experimental factor could not be ruled out. CMV serostatus was the only immune exposure information available for the cohort. The 87-base-pair reads could not distinguish some IMGT-functional V segments, including TRBV6-2 and TRBV6-3, so those segments were excluded. A further reported finding was that TCR beta sequences accurately predicted the HLA-A and HLA-B alleles for most subjects in the first cohort. Because counts were too low, roughly 16 rarely observed V segments, including chromosome 9 orphons, were left out of the earlier analysis of 587 of the donors. Because HLA typing was unavailable for some donors at each locus, only the typed subset was used in association tests. Presence/absence analyses assumed roughly uniform sequencing depth across donors, an assumption that may not hold. A later analysis found that HLA-associated TCR beta chains were more clonally expanded and had lower generation probabilities than equally common non-associated chains. Only TCR beta chains were sequenced in this cohort, and the absence of alpha or paired-chain data limited detectable features. A cluster of highly shared sequence variants was judged likely to represent a technical artifact of the sequencing pipeline. A few of the identified cytomegalovirus-associated TCR beta chains were confirmed in vitro to be specific for cytomegalovirus antigens. Cytomegalovirus status was reported to be diagnosed by the classifier with high specificity and sensitivity in both the original and validation cohorts. According to the authors, the approach could potentially be generalized to other disease states and immunological phenotypes. In an earlier analysis of some 550 of the donors, most TCR beta V segments were observed in productive rearrangements about 90% or about 30% of the time, broadly matching IMGT annotations. In a later analysis, TCR association rates were found to vary across HLA loci, with the most associated TCRs seen for DRB1 alleles and the fewest for HLA-C alleles.

Library method: the immunoSEQ multiplex PCR assay. For the multiplex PCR, a mixture combining 60 forward primers for TCR Vbeta segments and 13 reverse primers for TCR Jbeta segments was used. The CDR3 region of rearranged TCR beta genes was amplified from genomic DNA with a multiplex PCR assay. The amplified TCR beta libraries were sequenced on the Illumina HiSeq System as 87-base-pair reads. In the paper's pipeline: A later analysis tallied roughly 76 million unique TCR beta chains across the 700 or so repertoires, and approximately 12 million of those chains were shared by two or more donors. Raw reads were error-corrected and collapsed into unique sequences by a nearest-neighbor algorithm in which closely related sequences were merged to remove PCR and sequencing errors. Alignment of CDR3 sequences to IMGT reference sequences was used to assign V, D and J gene segments. For a sequence to be retained, a match of at least six nucleotides was required to both a V gene segment and a J gene segment. Rearrangements were called productive when the CDR3 lacked stop codons and stayed in frame with V and J; all others were non-productive. Following IMGT convention, CDR3 was defined as the stretch from the second conserved V-encoded cysteine to the conserved J-encoded phenylalanine. The earlier analysis of about 640 of the donors excluded any sequence lacking an unambiguous match to a single V gene segment. In an earlier analysis of roughly 600 of the donors, a V segment was called functional when productive rearrangements were above 56.7%, and segregating when the standard deviation between donors exceeded 5%. A statistical classification framework was built for diagnosing cytomegalovirus status from the catalog of TCR beta chain sequences. V and J gene assignment, in a later analysis, came from comparing TCR nucleotide sequences with IMGT/GENE-DB human TR gene sequences. Using the TCRdist pipeline, a later analysis assigned CDR3 sequences along with most-parsimonious VDJ recombination scenarios. In a later analysis, each TCR beta chain was defined by its CDR3 amino acid sequence together with its V-gene family, and reads without a unique V-gene family were excluded. In a later analysis, around 600 highly shared, low-generation-probability nucleotide sequences were removed to address suspected cross-contamination and a sequencing artifact. In a later analysis, a clonal expansion index was calculated for each public chain from normalized within-repertoire ranks of inferred template counts. In a later analysis, generation probabilities were computed with a VDJ recombination model fitted to out-of-frame rearrangements, and the resulting probabilities were checked against IGoR. A later analysis scored TCR-TCR, TCR-HLA and TCR-CMV co-occurrence with hypergeometric tests, applying a repertoire-size bias correction to TCR pairs. In a later analysis, false discovery rates were estimated by permuting HLA or CMV assignments 20 times. In a later analysis, co-occurring TCRs were grouped using DBSCAN, and TCRdist sequence similarity was added for clustering within HLA-allele-positive subsets. For co-occurrence clustering, repertoires with fewer than 30,000 or more than 120,000 public chains were excluded, along with roughly 5 repertoires with anomalous nucleotide sharing. TCRdb mirrors the immuneACCESS table, restricted to in-frame sequences. Some clones are absent from its copies; in checked studies, under half trace to an unresolved V gene, and the reason for the others is unknown. That table is the source of V, J and clone size, and D and trimming were worked out from the DNA. This sample is represented by under 200,000 clones; less than 90% of them were singletons. The ten largest clones take up approximately 0.31% of the sample.

This clone was found a few times. Its antigen remains undetermined. Base qualities are not at hand, and no much larger clone is one base apart. Trimming removed 3 bases from V and 4 bases from J, leaving 9 bases between the germline ends. The germline V gene (reference sequence) provides CDR1 LNHDA and CDR2 SQIVND. The CDR3 covers 14 residues, taking in both the cysteine and the phenylalanine. Only the CDR3 region is kept as DNA, spanning 42 bases read in frame from base 1. The cohort comprised fewer than 750 healthy bone marrow donors. At the time of sampling, all cohort members were nominally healthy, though unrecorded immune exposures were likely present. The donor was CMV seronegative and belonged to the group of approximately 320 seronegative cohort members. Every donor gave a peripheral blood sample, and the peripheral blood mononuclear cells from that sample were used for TCR beta sequencing. The Qiagen DNeasy Blood Extraction Kit was used to extract genomic DNA from the blood cell samples.

The source material was PBMCs. Recombination connected TRBV19 to TRBJ2-2, with the D gene not confidently named. This sequence was found in a woman aged 25 to 45 in good health and CMV-seronegative. The nucleotide sequence is TGTGCCAGTAGTATTTGGCAGGTCACCGGGGAGCTGTTTTTT. Its translation reads: CASSIWQVTGELFF.